This TCR beta chain was sequenced during a study of T cell responses to AZD1222 COVID-19 vaccine. General observations from the study: Spike-specific TCRs gained breadth and depth after people received two AZD1222 doses. At study baseline, merely more than 5 AZD1222 recipients were seropositive. Donor demographics were predominantly white British with a female majority; clonal diversity may be underestimated.

Assay: immunoSEQ multiplex PCR; the TCRdb copy retains only in-frame clones and omits some. Of around 120,000 clones listed, about 93% are singletons. Notes on this clone: Antigen: not known.

The TCR sequence derives from an adult who received the AZD1222 COVID-19 vaccine. This sample comprised peripheral blood, obtained 28 days after the second AZD1222 dose.

As DNA, the CDR3 is TGTGCCAGCAGCTTTTTCCCCAAGGGGCCCCAGCATTTT. The encoded protein is CASSFFPKGPQHF. The rearrangement uses TRBV11-3 and TRBJ1-5; no reliable D call. The V and J ends lost 3 bases and 9 bases respectively, with 12 bases between them. The length of the CDR3 is 13 residues. Germline loops: CDR1 SGHNT, CDR2 YENEEA.